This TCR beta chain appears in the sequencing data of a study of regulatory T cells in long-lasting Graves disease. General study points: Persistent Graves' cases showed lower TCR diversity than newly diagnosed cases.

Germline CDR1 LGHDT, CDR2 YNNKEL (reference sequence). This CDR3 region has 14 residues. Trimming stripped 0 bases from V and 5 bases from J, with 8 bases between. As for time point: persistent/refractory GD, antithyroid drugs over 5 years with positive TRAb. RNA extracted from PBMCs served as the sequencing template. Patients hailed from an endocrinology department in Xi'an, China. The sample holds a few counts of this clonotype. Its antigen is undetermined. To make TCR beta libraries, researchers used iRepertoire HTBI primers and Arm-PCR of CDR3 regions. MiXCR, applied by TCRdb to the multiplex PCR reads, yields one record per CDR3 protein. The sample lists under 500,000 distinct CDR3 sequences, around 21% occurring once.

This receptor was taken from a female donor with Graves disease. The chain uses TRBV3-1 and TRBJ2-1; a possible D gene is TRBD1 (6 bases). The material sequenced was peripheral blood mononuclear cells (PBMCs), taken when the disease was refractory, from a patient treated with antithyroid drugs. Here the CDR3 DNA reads TGTGCCAGCAGCCAAGAGAACAGGGACAATGAGCAGTTCTTC. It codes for CASSQENRDNEQFF.